Shown below are 28 T cell receptor beta chains from a single sample sequenced in a study of CD8 T cells in ankylosing spondylitis. In TCRdb, the 5' RACE reads were re-called with MiXCR into one record per CDR3 protein. The sample lists some 350,000 distinct CDR3 sequences; under 15% were seen once. Sequenced input: blood, either unsorted or a sorted T cell fraction (not recorded which). These receptors were obtained from a male donor with ankylosing spondylitis or in good health (not recorded which).

J is TRBJ2-1 and V is TRBV10-3; TRBD2 matches 8 bases. The junction had 0 bases not matched to a gene; V was cut back by 4 bases and J by 1 base. Germline V gene lookup returns CDR1 ENHRY and CDR2 SYGVKD. This CDR3 is built from 14 residues. The CDR3 DNA reads as TGTGCCATCAGTGCGGGGGGGTCCTACAATGAGCAGTTCTTC. Its protein product is CAISAGGSYNEQFF.

In this sample, this clonotype turned up a few times. The chain carries TRBV12-3 or TRBV12-4 and TRBJ2-3; 8 nucleotides line up with TRBD2. The CDR3 extends over 16 amino acids. Losses at the gene ends were 6 bases for V and 2 bases for J; bases not matched to a gene: 10. The CDR3 reads CASSPRGGGFTDTQYF. The CDR3 region has the DNA TGTGCCAGCAGCCCTAGGGGCGGGGGGTTCACAGATACGCAGTATTTT.

This clonotype was seen repeatedly, ten times or more. The rearrangement joins TRBV29-1 to TRBJ2-1, with D hard to call. Germline V gene lookup returns CDR1 SQVTM and CDR2 ANQGSEA. The ends were cut back, 3 bases at V and 7 bases at J, with 16 bases in the middle. CDR3 size: 14 residues. The CDR3 sequence: CSVDGLDLMNEQFF. CDR3 DNA: TGCAGCGTTGACGGTCTAGATTTAATGAATGAGCAGTTCTTC.

The chain employs TRBV7-8 and TRBJ2-1; no definite D call. Looked up from germline, CDR1 is SGHVS and CDR2 is FQNEAQ. Trimming took off 2 bases at V and 0 bases at J, with 20 bases between the two ends. This CDR3 comprises 19 residues. CDR3 sequence reads: CASSLLPGRVASSYNEQFF. The CDR3 DNA is TGTGCCAGCAGCTTACTGCCCGGGCGAGTGGCTTCCTCCTACAATGAGCAGTTCTTC.

Only a few counts were recorded for this clonotype. The genes are TRBV20-1 and TRBJ2-1; 14 bases align to TRBD2. Unmatched junction bases numbered 8, after V lost 6 bases and J lost 10 bases. The CDR3 extends over 14 amino acids. Per the germline V gene, CDR1 is DFQATT and CDR2 is SNEGSKA (reference sequence). The CDR3 sequence: CSAPTSGGAWEQFF. The CDR3 DNA is TGCAGTGCCCCGACTAGCGGGGGGGCCTGGGAGCAGTTCTTC.

Points on this clonotype: One end of the junction fails to match germline, which may point to a read error. V gene TRBV7-2 combines with J gene TRBJ2-2; 8 positions match TRBD1. In germline, CDR1 is SGHTA, CDR2 FQGNSA. The CDR3 consists of 14 residues. The CDR3, as DNA: TGTGCCAGCAGGCTAGCAGGGGGCACCGGGGAGCTGTGTTTT. Protein: CASRLAGGTGELCF.

This clonotype has just a few counts. V gene TRBV3-1 combines with J gene TRBJ2-1; 8 bases are a match to TRBD1. This CDR3 region has 15 residues. Germline values: CDR1 LGHDT, CDR2 YNNKEL (reference sequence). V shed 2 bases, J shed 4 bases, and the junction held 4 bases outside the gene matches. Written as DNA, the CDR3 is TGTGCCAGCAGCCAAACAGGGGGAGGTTACAATGAGCAGTTCTTC. Translation: CASSQTGGGYNEQFF.

The chain combines TRBV20-1 with TRBJ2-2; 9 nucleotides align to TRBD2. The germline V gene has CDR1 DFQATT and CDR2 SNEGSKA (reference sequence). V was clipped by 6 bases and J by 4 bases; unmatched bases: 9. This CDR3 has 15 amino acids. CDR3 sequence reads: CSAGWGTSSTGELFF. CDR3 sequence (DNA): TGCAGTGCCGGATGGGGGACTAGCTCCACCGGGGAGCTGTTTTTT.

The table lists this clonotype with many counts. This sequence joins TRBV5-1 and TRBJ2-1, with TRBD2 as a possible D gene (6 bases). This CDR3 has 16 amino acids. CDR1 SGHRS and CDR2 YFSETQ come from the germline V gene. The V and J ends lost 1 base and 8 bases respectively, with 19 bases between them. The CDR3 protein is CASSLSLAMTGDEQFF. The CDR3 bases are TGCGCCAGCAGCTTGTCCCTAGCGATGACGGGGGATGAGCAGTTCTTC.

CDR3 loop: CASSTESSGANVLTF. The CDR3 DNA reads TGCGCCAGCAGCACCGAGAGCTCTGGGGCCAACGTCCTGACTTTC. V usage is TRBV5-1 and J usage is TRBJ2-6; D remains unclear. Germline lookup yields CDR1 SGHRS and CDR2 YFSETQ. This CDR3 has 15 amino acids. V was shortened by 4 bases and J by 0 bases, with 8 bases between the two germline ends.

The chain joins TRBV5-1 to TRBJ2-3; 7 bases map to TRBD1. With 7 bases clipped from V and 6 bases from J, the junction kept 11 bases outside the gene matches. Germline CDR1 reads SGHRS; CDR2 reads YFSETQ. The CDR3 contains 14 residues. The CDR3: CASRPGQSGDTQYF. DNA of the CDR3: TGCGCCAGCCGTCCGGGACAGAGTGGGGATACGCAGTATTTT. Combining the CDR3 with reference TRBV5-1 and TRBJ2-3 gives the whole variable domain KAGVTQTPRYLIKTRGQQVTLSCSPISGHRSVSWYQQTPGQGLQFLFEYFSETQRNKGNFPGRFSGRQFSNSRSEMNVSTLELGDSALYLCASRPGQSGDTQYFGPGTRLTVL.

The chain recombines TRBV7-9 with TRBJ2-3; possible D gene TRBD1, 7 bases. The V gene's germline CDR1 is SEHNR and CDR2 FQNEAQ (reference sequence). The V end was cut by 7 bases, the J end by 3 bases, with 20 bases between. The CDR3 spans 16 residues. The DNA for the CDR3 is TGTGCCAGCACCAGACCGGGAGCAGGGGGGACAGATACGCAGTATTTT. Its protein product is CASTRPGAGGTDTQYF.

To note about this clonotype: The germline gene is not matched at one end of the junction; a read error may be the cause. The chain carries TRBV2 and TRBJ2-3; 8 bases match TRBD2. The CDR3 is 13 residues long. Germline loops: CDR1 SNHLY, CDR2 FYNNEI. CDR3 residues: CATRAGETGTQYF. The DNA of the CDR3 is TGTGCCACAAGAGCGGGGGAGACAGGTACGCAGTATTTT.

Ten or more counts support this clonotype. The rearrangement links TRBV12-3 or TRBV12-4 to TRBJ1-1; D not resolved. Deletions cut 6 bases from V and 11 bases from J, with 13 bases between. There are 11 residues in the CDR3. The CDR3 region is CASRAAGTAFF. In DNA, the CDR3 is TGTGCCAGCAGAGCAGCAGGAACGGCTTTCTTT.

This chain connects TRBV10-3 to TRBJ2-4; tentative D call: TRBD2 (5 bases). CDR1 and CDR2 (germline): ENHRY, SYGVKD. Trimming cost V 10 bases and J 8 bases, with 30 bases left between them. The CDR3 covers 17 residues. The CDR3 DNA sequence: TGTGCCACCGGCCCTACGGGATCCAATCTAGGGCAAGACATTCAGTACTTC. As protein: CATGPTGSNLGQDIQYF.

This clonotype turned up a few times. The gene calls are TRBV5-4 and TRBJ2-2, with D uncertain. Trimming stripped 2 bases from V and 6 bases from J, with 11 bases between. CDR1 is SGHNT and CDR2 is YYREEE in the germline V gene (reference sequence). The CDR3 runs 14 residues. In nucleotides, the CDR3 is TGTGCCAGCAGCTTAGCCTCGACCCCCGGGGAGCTGTTTTTT. Translated, it gives CASSLASTPGELFF.

This clonotype was counted between two and nine times. The gene calls are TRBV5-1 and TRBJ1-6, with a possible D match to TRBD1 (5 bases). The CDR3 runs 15 residues. Germline values: CDR1 SGHRS, CDR2 YFSETQ. V was shortened by 0 bases and J by 9 bases, with 13 bases between the two germline ends. CDR3 DNA: TGCGCCAGCAGCTTGGAGGGGAGCGAGTCTTCACCCCTCCACTTT. It translates to CASSLEGSESSPLHF.

This clonotype was counted a few times. The genes are TRBV21-1 and TRBJ1-5; TRBD1 is the table's D call and was not checked against the DNA. TRBV21-1 is a documented pseudogene. This CDR3 has 19 residues. Here the CDR3 DNA reads TGTGCCAGCAGCTCGCCCTCTCCTGGGCAGGGGAGGTGGCGTCAGCCCCAGCATTTT. Residues: CASSSPSPGQGRWRQPQHF.

This clonotype was counted between two and nine times. This chain joins TRBV21-1 and TRBJ2-7. TRBV21-1 is given as a pseudogene. The length of the CDR3 is 12 residues. In DNA, the CDR3 is TGTGCCAGCAGCAAACTTAGATACGAGCAGTACTTC. Encoded protein: CASSKLRYEQYF.

The V and J genes are TRBV30 and TRBJ2-1, with D possibly TRBD2 on 6 matching bases. Trimming removed 8 bases at V and 10 bases at J, with 21 bases between. The CDR3 extends over 13 amino acids. The germline V gene encodes CDR1 GTSNPN and CDR2 SVGIG (reference sequence). CDR3 loop: CAGPGAGGREQFF. The CDR3 DNA reads as TGTGCCGGCCCTGGGGCCGGTGGGAGGGAGCAGTTCTTC.

The genes are TRBV29-1 and TRBJ2-3; D is ambiguous. Germline V gives CDR1 SQVTM, CDR2 ANQGSEA. The CDR3 loop spans 13 amino acids. V lost 2 bases and J 2 bases, leaving 8 bases between the germline ends. The CDR3 sequence: CSVESYFTDTQYF. CDR3 in DNA: TGCAGCGTTGAATCCTACTTCACAGATACGCAGTATTTT.

This clonotype occurred a few times. The rearrangement links TRBV27 to TRBJ1-4; D not resolved. Germline CDR1 reads MNHEY; CDR2 reads SMNVEV (reference sequence). Trimming shortened V by 8 bases and J by 5 bases, and 6 bases separated the two germline ends. The CDR3 is 11 amino acids. CDR3 amino acids: CASFLNEKLFF. The CDR3 region has the DNA TGTGCCAGCTTTTTGAATGAAAAACTGTTTTTT.

This clonotype was seen more than once but under ten times. V usage is TRBV7-9 and J usage is TRBJ2-1; the D is unclear. V was cut by 4 bases and J by 1 base, with 14 bases left in between. CDR1 is SEHNR and CDR2 is FQNEAQ in the germline V gene (reference sequence). This CDR3 contains 16 residues. The CDR3 DNA reads TGTGCCAGCAGCTCCCTCGTCGGGCAGTCCTACAATGAGCAGTTCTTC. It yields the protein CASSSLVGQSYNEQFF. Supplemented by reference TRBV7-9 and TRBJ2-1, the full variable domain reads DTGVSQNPRHKITKRGQNVTFRCDPISEHNRLYWYRQTLGQGPEFLTYFQNEAQLEKSRLLSDRFSAERPKGSFSTLEIQRTEQGDSAMYLCASSSLVGQSYNEQFFGPGTRLTVL.

This clonotype was observed a handful of times. The chain carries TRBV12-3 or TRBV12-4 and TRBJ1-2; tentative D call: TRBD1 (5 bases). V was clipped by 6 bases and J by 5 bases, with 13 bases between them. This CDR3 comprises 13 residues. CDR3 sequence: CASRPSGGYGYTF. The CDR3 nucleotides read TGTGCCAGCAGACCCTCCGGGGGGTATGGCTACACCTTC.

This clonotype has a handful of counts. The chain combines TRBV5-1 with TRBJ2-5, with 13 bases identical to TRBD2. V was pared by 1 base and J by 4 bases, with 7 bases of the junction left unmatched. The CDR3 runs 17 residues. Germline loops: CDR1 SGHRS, CDR2 YFSETQ. The CDR3 coding sequence is TGCGCCAGCAGCTTGTTAGGGACTAGCGGGATCAGAGAGACCCAGTACTTC. Protein sequence: CASSLLGTSGIRETQYF.

This clonotype appeared a few times. The chain joins TRBV20-1 to TRBJ2-1, with 10 bases identical to TRBD2. The V segment lost 8 bases and the J segment 6 bases; nucleotides outside the gene matches: 16. Germline CDR1 and CDR2: DFQATT and SNEGSKA (reference sequence). This CDR3 spans 16 amino acids. CDR3 region: CSSVRPSGGASNEQFF. The CDR3, as DNA: TGCAGTTCAGTTCGGCCCAGCGGGGGGGCGTCCAATGAGCAGTTCTTC.

The V gene is TRBV6-1, the J gene TRBJ2-3; D is unresolved. V was cut by 7 bases and J by 5 bases, with 16 bases left in between. Germline CDR1 reads MNHNS; CDR2 reads SASEGT. The CDR3 runs 14 residues. CDR3 residues: CASTEDSGRDTQYF. Written as DNA, the CDR3 is TGTGCCAGCACCGAAGACTCGGGCCGAGATACGCAGTATTTT.

This clonotype was seen a handful of times. The chain combines TRBV12-3 or TRBV12-4 with TRBJ2-3, with 9 bases matching TRBD2. J lost 0 bases, V lost 6 bases, and 7 bases had no gene match. The CDR3 is 16 amino acids. In DNA form, the CDR3 reads TGTGCCAGCAGGCATTCTAGCGGGGAAAGCACAGATACGCAGTATTTT. Protein: CASRHSSGESTDTQYF.